This T cell receptor beta chain was recorded in a study of T cell responses to AZD1222 COVID-19 vaccine. Findings and caveats of the study: In a largely white British group with more females than males, clonal diversity was possibly underestimated.

Here immunoSEQ multiplex PCR was the method, and the copy in TCRdb shows in-frame clones only, minus some. Of roughly 260,000 clones listed, 93% are singletons. Only one count was recorded for this clone. What it recognizes is unknown. V lost 1 base and J 7 bases, leaving 11 bases between the germline ends. This CDR3 is 15 amino acids long. From germline, CDR1 is SEHNR and CDR2 FQNEAQ (reference sequence). The source of this sequence is an adult in good health. Here the sequenced sample was peripheral blood, taken on day 0 of AZD1222 vaccination. V and J are TRBV7-9 and TRBJ1-6; D not certain. CDR3 nucleotides: TGTGCCAGCAGCTTAGAACCGGGTCGGAATTCACCCCTCCACTTT. Protein product: CASSLEPGRNSPLHF.